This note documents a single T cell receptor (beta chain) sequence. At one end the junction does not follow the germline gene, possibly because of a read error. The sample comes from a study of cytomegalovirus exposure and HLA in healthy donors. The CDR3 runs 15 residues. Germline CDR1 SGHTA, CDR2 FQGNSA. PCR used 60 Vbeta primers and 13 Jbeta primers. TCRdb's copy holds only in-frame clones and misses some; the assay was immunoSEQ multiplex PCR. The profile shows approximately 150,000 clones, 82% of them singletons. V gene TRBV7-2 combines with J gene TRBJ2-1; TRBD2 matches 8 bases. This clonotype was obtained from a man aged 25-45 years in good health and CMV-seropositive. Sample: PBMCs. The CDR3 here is CVSSLGGASYNEQFF. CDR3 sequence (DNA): TGTGTCAGCAGCCTCGGGGGGGCCTCCTACAATGAGCAGTTCTTC.